This T cell receptor (beta chain) was retrieved from a study of blood T cell repertoires in COVID-19 (TCRdb year 2020). A note on the overall study: Samples from collaborators originated in the United States, Italy and Spain and spanned both the acute and convalescent phases of COVID-19. Subjects who had been exposed to COVID-19, were actively infected with it, or had recovered from it provided the deeply sampled blood TCRbeta repertoires that made up the dataset. A freely available public database, intended as a resource for researchers studying the immune response to SARS-CoV-2, is where the repertoires were released. Where available, HLA class I and class II types were obtained from metadata supplied by the sample provider rather than from assay-based typing. The material from the prospective study consisted of cDNA or gDNA derived from T cells, B-cell-depleted T cells, or PBMCs. Sample metadata almost always included a de-identified subject ID, COVID-19 status, age in years and sex. The samples were drawn from two sources: the first 160 participants of the ongoing ImmuneRACE study, and over 1,000 subjects contributed by 6 global collaborators.

This clone was recorded once. What this receptor recognizes is not known. Base qualities are missing; no much larger clone stands one base away. Here is what the overall study found, with its caveats: The amount of clinical and demographic metadata varied by source and participant and was provided uncurated.

From the cysteine through the phenylalanine, the CDR3 covers 13 amino acids. The read is trimmed to its CDR3 DNA, 39 bases read in frame from base 1. V gives up 7 bases and J gives up 2 bases, and the segment between their germline ends measures 11 bases. TCRbeta CDR3 regions were amplified from genomic DNA using the immunoSEQ Assay, a bias-controlled multiplex PCR. In the paper's pipeline: Nucleated cell counts per sample were estimated from amplification of reference gene primers within the assay. To quantify the absolute abundance of each unique TCRbeta CDR3 rearrangement, sequence reads were collapsed and filtered. For each sample, productive Simpson clonality was calculated as the square root of Simpson's diversity index over productive rearrangements. Sourced from immuneACCESS, this table was stored by TCRdb with only in-frame sequences that have V and J called. A share of the clones is absent; for the studies checked, an unresolved V gene accounts for under half, and the remainder has no known explanation. Clone size and the V and J calls come from that table; the DNA yielded D and trimming. This sample is represented by over 150,000 clones; 83% of them were singletons. 9.5% to 13% of the sample rests with the top ten.

At one collaborating source in Seattle, patients were enrolled during active infection and were followed longitudinally through the course of disease. Each collaborating institution followed its own protocols to collect whole blood in K2EDTA tubes. For TCRbeta analysis, collaborators shipped samples in one of three forms: frozen whole blood, isolated PBMCs, or DNA extracted from either of those sample types. The rearrangement joined TRBV12-3 or TRBV12-4 to TRBJ1-1, with TRBD1 tentatively as D gene (6 bases match). Source material: peripheral blood. The receptor was derived from a woman in her fifties or sixties with COVID-19, enrolled during active disease. CDR3 sequence: CASTWGRNTEAFF. In nucleotide form, the sequence is TGTGCCAGCACCTGGGGGCGCAACACTGAAGCTTTCTTT.